This TCR beta chain was recorded in a study of T cell repertoires in cytomegalovirus infection. Study information: Alongside well-studied HLA-B-restricted CMV epitopes, recently identified HLA-C-restricted CMV epitopes were also used.

Using its own MiXCR run on the reads, TCRdb lists one record per CDR3 protein. The data contain a few hundred thousand distinct CDR3 sequences, under 45% of them singletons. This clonotype is a singleton in its sample. Its target is not known. The CDR3 has 14 amino acids. The germline V gene encodes CDR1 SGHTA and CDR2 FQGNSA. V lost 5 bases to trimming and J lost 6 bases; unmatched junction nucleotides: 8. The starting material was cultured PBMCs, obtained from culture after CMV antigen stimulation. The V gene is TRBV7-2, the J gene TRBJ1-2; TRBD1 aligns across 8 bases. This receptor was taken from a human donor in good health (CMV status not recorded). Some clones in this sample may be carry-over from other donors' samples. Written as DNA, the CDR3 is TGTGCCAGCAGCCCAAGGACAGGGATCAATGGCTACACCTTC. Amino acid sequence: CASSPRTGINGYTF.